One sample yielded the 12 T cell receptor beta chains listed below, sequenced in a study of beta chain features in type 1 diabetes. What was sequenced were expressed TCRB transcripts, since all of the isolated RNA had been reverse transcribed. TCRdb keeps only in-frame clones here, not all; method: immunoSEQ multiplex PCR. Counted here are 250,000 to 350,000 clones, 12% to 15% occurring once; the ten biggest clones make up over 5.5%. The sequenced sample was central memory CD4+ T cells from blood. These TCRs come from a man aged 30 to 45 in good health.

The chain links TRBV18 to TRBJ1-2, with 7 bases lining up with TRBD1. V lost 3 bases, J lost 2 bases, and 0 bases stayed unmatched. Germline values: CDR1 KGHSH, CDR2 LQKENI. This CDR3 is 13 amino acids long. In nucleotides, the CDR3 is TGTGCCAGCTCACCGGGACAGAACTATGGCTACACCTTC. This encodes CASSPGQNYGYTF.

This clone was seen more than once but under ten times. The chain has TRBV5-5 and TRBJ1-5; D gene ambiguous. The V end lost 0 bases, the J end lost 4 bases, and 8 bases lay between the germline ends. Per germline, CDR1 SGHKS and CDR2 YYEKEE (reference sequence). This CDR3 region has 14 residues. CDR3 in amino acids: CASSLGGKNQPQHF. CDR3 in DNA: TGTGCCAGCAGCTTGGGAGGGAAGAATCAGCCCCAGCATTTT.

This clone has only a few counts. V is TRBV28 and J is TRBJ1-1; maybe TRBD1 (5 bases). Germline-derived CDR1 and CDR2 are MDHEN and SYDVKM. Deletions cut 1 base from V and 7 bases from J, with 13 bases between. The CDR3 covers 14 residues. CDR3 sequence reads: CASSLYQGVGEAFF. CDR3 nucleotide sequence: TGTGCCAGCAGTTTATATCAAGGGGTCGGTGAAGCTTTCTTT.

This clone was found many times. The gene calls are TRBV2 and TRBJ1-2, with 9 positions matching TRBD1. V shed 2 bases, J shed 7 bases, and the junction held 5 bases outside the gene matches. The CDR3 is 14 residues long. The germline gives CDR1 SNHLY, CDR2 FYNNEI. The CDR3 DNA reads TGTGCCAGCAGTGAAAACAGGGGGCAACTTGGCTACACCTTC. Its translation is CASSENRGQLGYTF. Full variable domain (missing parts from reference TRBV2 and TRBJ1-2): EPEVTQTPSHQVTQMGQEVILRCVPISNHLYFYWYRQILGQKVEFLVSFYNNEISEKSEIFDDQFSVERPDGSNFTLKIRSTKLEDSAMYFCASSENRGQLGYTFGSGTRLTVV.

Only a few counts were recorded for this clone. This rearrangement joins TRBV19 to TRBJ2-2, with 10 positions matching TRBD2. This CDR3 is 15 amino acids long. Germline CDR1 reads LNHDA; CDR2 reads SQIVND (reference sequence). Germline trimming cut 9 bases from V and 2 bases from J; bases unmatched to any gene: 6. This CDR3 reads CASRTSGLNTGELFF. CDR3 DNA sequence: TGTGCCAGCCGGACTAGCGGACTTAACACCGGGGAGCTGTTTTTT.

The table lists this clone with a few counts. The chain combines TRBV6-1 with TRBJ2-4; D is possibly TRBD1 or TRBD2 (6 bases each). From germline, CDR1 is MNHNS and CDR2 SASEGT. This CDR3 spans 15 amino acids. V dropped 3 bases and J dropped 1 base, with 10 bases sitting between them. In DNA, the CDR3 is TGTGCCAGCAGTGAGTGGGGGGCGGCCAAAAACATTCAGTACTTC. Its translation is CASSEWGAAKNIQYF.

This clone was detected only a few times. This sequence joins TRBV29-1 and TRBJ2-5, with D maybe TRBD2 (5 bases). The CDR3 sequence is 12 residues long. Looked up from germline, CDR1 is SQVTM and CDR2 is ANQGSEA. V lost 0 bases and J 7 bases, leaving 9 bases between the germline ends. The CDR3 DNA reads as TGCAGCGTTGAAGAGGGCCGGGGGACCCAGTACTTC. As protein: CSVEEGRGTQYF.

The chain employs TRBV9 and TRBJ2-1, with 7 nucleotides matching TRBD1. Germline CDR1 and CDR2: SGDLS and YYNGEE. The V and J ends lost 6 bases and 5 bases, in that order; junction bases with no gene match: 11. The CDR3 loop spans 15 amino acids. DNA of the CDR3: TGTGCCAGCACCCCTACCGGGACAGACAACAATGAGCAGTTCTTC. It codes for CASTPTGTDNNEQFF.

The chain couples TRBV20-1 to TRBJ2-1; D not certain. This CDR3 has 11 amino acids. V was clipped by 3 bases and J by 5 bases, with 5 bases between them. Germline loops: CDR1 DFQATT, CDR2 SNEGSKA (reference sequence). CDR3 region: CSASSHNEQFF. CDR3 DNA sequence: TGCAGTGCTAGTAGTCACAATGAGCAGTTCTTC.

In its sample, this clone was seen a few times. This rearrangement joins TRBV27 to TRBJ2-5; D remains unclear. The V end was cut by 2 bases, the J end by 5 bases, with 3 bases between. The CDR3 length is 11 residues. In germline, CDR1 is MNHEY, CDR2 SMNVEV (reference sequence). CDR3 in amino acids: CASSLRETQYF. CDR3 nucleotides: TGTGCCAGCAGTTTACGGGAGACCCAGTACTTC.

This clone was counted a few times. V usage is TRBV6-1 and J usage is TRBJ1-4, with D perhaps TRBD1 (6 bases). This CDR3 region has 15 residues. Trimming cost V 7 bases and J 5 bases, with 17 bases left between them. From germline, CDR1 is MNHNS and CDR2 SASEGT. This CDR3 reads CASTADGGRNEKLFF. DNA for the CDR3: TGTGCCAGCACCGCGGATGGGGGGCGGAATGAAAAACTGTTTTTT.

In this sample, this clone turned up many times. This chain connects TRBV10-3 to TRBJ1-1; 7 positions match TRBD1. With V trimmed by 3 bases and J by 2 bases, 12 bases remained unmatched. The germline V gene has CDR1 ENHRY and CDR2 SYGVKD. The CDR3 is 17 amino acids. The CDR3 region has the DNA TGTGCCATCAGTGAAAGTCTCCCAGGGGGTTTCAACACTGAAGCTTTCTTT. Protein product: CAISESLPGGFNTEAFF.